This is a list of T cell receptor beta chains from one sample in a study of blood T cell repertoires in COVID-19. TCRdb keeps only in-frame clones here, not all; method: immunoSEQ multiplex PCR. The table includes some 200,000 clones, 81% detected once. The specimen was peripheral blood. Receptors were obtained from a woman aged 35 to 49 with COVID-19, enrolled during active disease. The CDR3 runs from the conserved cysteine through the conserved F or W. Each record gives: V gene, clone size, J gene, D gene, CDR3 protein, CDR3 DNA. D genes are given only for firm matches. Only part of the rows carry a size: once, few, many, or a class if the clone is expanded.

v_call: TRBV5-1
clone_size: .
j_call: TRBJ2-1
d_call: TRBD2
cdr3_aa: CASSSREGNEQFF
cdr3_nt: TGCGCCAGCAGTAGTAGGGAGGGCAATGAGCAGTTCTTC

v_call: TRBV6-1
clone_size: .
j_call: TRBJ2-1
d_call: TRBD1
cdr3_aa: CASSASTGIGYNEQFF
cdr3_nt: TGTGCCAGCAGTGCATCGACAGGGATAGGCTACAATGAGCAGTTCTTC

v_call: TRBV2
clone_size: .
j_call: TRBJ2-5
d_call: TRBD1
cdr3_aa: CADRQGAAKTQYF
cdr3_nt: TGTGCCGACCGACAGGGGGCGGCGAAGACCCAGTACTTC

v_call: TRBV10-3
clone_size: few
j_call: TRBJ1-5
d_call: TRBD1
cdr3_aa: CAISESAGQSSNQPQHF
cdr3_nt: TGTGCCATCAGTGAGTCCGCGGGACAGAGTAGCAATCAGCCCCAGCATTTT

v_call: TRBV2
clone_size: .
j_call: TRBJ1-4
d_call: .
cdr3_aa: CASSVWTVSTNEKLFF
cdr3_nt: TGTGCCAGCAGTGTTTGGACAGTTTCAACTAATGAAAAACTGTTTTTT

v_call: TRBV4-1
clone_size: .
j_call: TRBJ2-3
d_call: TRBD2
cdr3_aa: CASSHLLLAGGTDTQYF
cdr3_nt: TGCGCCAGCAGCCACCTTCTACTAGCGGGGGGAACGGATACGCAGTATTTT

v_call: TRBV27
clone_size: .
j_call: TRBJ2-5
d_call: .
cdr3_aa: CASIGRGTKTQYF
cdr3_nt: TGTGCCAGCATTGGCAGGGGAACGAAGACCCAGTACTTC

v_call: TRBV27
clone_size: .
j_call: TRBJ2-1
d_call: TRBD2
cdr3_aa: CASSSPVRGRNEQFF
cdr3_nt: TGTGCCAGCAGTTCCCCAGTGCGGGGGAGAAATGAGCAGTTCTTC

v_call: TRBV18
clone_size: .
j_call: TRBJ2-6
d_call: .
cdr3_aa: CASSPALQGRRANVLTF
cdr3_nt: TGTGCCAGCTCACCAGCGCTACAGGGTAGAAGGGCCAACGTCCTGACTTTC

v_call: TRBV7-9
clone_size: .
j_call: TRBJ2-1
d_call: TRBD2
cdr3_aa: CASSLVGLAGGEQFF
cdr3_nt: TGTGCCAGCAGCTTAGTAGGACTAGCGGGAGGAGAGCAGTTCTTC

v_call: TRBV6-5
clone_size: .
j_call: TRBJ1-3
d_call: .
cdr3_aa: CASSLIQGPGNTIYF
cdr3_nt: TGTGCCAGCAGTTTAATACAGGGACCTGGAAACACCATATATTTT